The 24 T cell receptor beta chains below all came from one sample that was sequenced in a study of CD8+ T cells in alopecia areata. Reverse transcribed after extraction, RNA yielded cDNA as the sequencing template. Produced via immunoSEQ multiplex PCR; TCRdb's table is partial and in-frame only. The sample holds fewer than 9,500 clones, and no clone turns up only once. The pooled cutaneous lymph node cells were sorted using several markers (CD4, CD8alpha, NKG2D, NKG2ACE and others). Sequences were obtained from CD8+ T cells sorted from a lymph node. These receptors were obtained from a C3H/HeJ mouse with alopecia areata. The MHC haplotype of this mouse line is H2-k.

On this clone itself: Gene names refer to mouse genes. The read falls 4 residues short of the CDR3 end, and the missing part is taken from the germline J gene. V is TRBV19 and J is TRBJ2-1; 8 bases align to TRBD2. Germline CDR1 reads FNHDT; CDR2 reads SITEND (reference sequence). This CDR3 comprises 14 residues. This CDR3 reads CASSTAGGRAEQFF. The covered CDR3 bases are TGTGCCAGCAGTACAGCTGGGGGGAGGGCT.

This clone was recorded many times. Germline and genes: mouse. The read ends 4 residues early relative to the CDR3; the germline J gene fills the gap. The genes are TRBV13-1 and TRBJ2-3; 10 bases are a match to TRBD2. V was pared by 1 base and J by 0 bases, with 5 bases of the junction left unmatched. From germline, CDR1 is NSHNY and CDR2 SYGAGN. This CDR3 region has 17 residues. The CDR3 here is CASSDPGLGFSAETLYF. The DNA read from the CDR3 is TGTGCCAGCAGTGATCCGGGACTGGGGTTTAGTGCAGAA.

This clone was seen at least ten times. Gene labels here are mouse ones. Read sequence stops 4 residues before the CDR3 end, and the germline J gene provides the missing end. The chain employs TRBV13-1 and TRBJ2-4; D ambiguous. Germline CDR1 and CDR2: NSHNY and SYGAGN. V dropped 2 bases and J dropped 0 bases, with 7 bases sitting between them. There are 14 residues in the CDR3. The CDR3 spells CASSEQSSQNTLYF. The sequenced CDR3 bases are TGTGCCAGCAGTGAGCAGTCTAGTCAAAAC.

This clone was observed many times. Genes and germline are mouse. The read is 4 residues too short to cover the CDR3 end, so that end is filled in from the germline J gene. The chain joins TRBV29 to TRBJ2-5, with 9 nucleotides matching TRBD1. This CDR3 has 14 amino acids. Germline V gives CDR1 MSHET, CDR2 SYDVDS. The CDR3 loop is CASSPGTGRDTQYF. The sequenced CDR3 bases are TGTGCTAGCAGTCCCGGGACAGGGAGAGAC.

Note on this clone: Gene names denote mouse genes. The read stops 4 residues short of the end of the CDR3; the missing end is completed from the germline J gene. The rearrangement uses TRBV2 and TRBJ2-7; D is perhaps TRBD1 (5 bases). V was shortened by 6 bases and J by 3 bases, with 9 bases between the two germline ends. Germline V gene data show CDR1 as LGHNA and CDR2 as YSYQKL. This CDR3 comprises 12 residues. The CDR3 reads CASRLRVYEQYF. CDR3 DNA, as far as it was read: TGTGCCAGCAGACTCAGGGTCTAT.

This clone appeared many times. The gene symbols are mouse symbols. The CDR3 end falls 4 residues outside the read, so it is completed with the germline J gene. The chain has TRBV19 and TRBJ2-2; 11 nucleotides align to TRBD2. Germline CDR1 is FNHDT and CDR2 is SITEND (reference sequence). The V and J ends lost 5 bases and 4 bases, in that order; junction bases with no gene match: 13. This CDR3 region has 18 residues. The CDR3 loop reads CASSPLGLGVLGTGQLYF. Incomplete CDR3 DNA: TGTGCCAGCAGCCCCTTGGGACTGGGGGTATTGGGCACCGGG.

This clone was found a few times. These gene names are mouse names. The read terminates 4 residues ahead of where the CDR3 ends, so the germline J gene completes it. The chain links TRBV31 to TRBJ2-7; 12 bases map to TRBD2. With 5 bases clipped from V and 0 bases from J, the junction kept 5 bases outside the gene matches. There are 15 residues in the CDR3. Germline CDR1 GKSSPN, CDR2 SITVG. Incomplete CDR3 DNA: TGTGCCTGGGGGACTGGGGGGCGGAGCTCCTAT. Translation gives CAWGTGGRSSY. The whole CDR3 reads CAWGTGGRSSYEQYF.

About this clone itself: Germline and genes: mouse. With the read ending 4 residues before the CDR3 end, the germline J gene is used to fill in that end. V and J are TRBV29 and TRBJ2-4, with 9 bases identical to TRBD1. The CDR3 has 15 residues. The V and J ends lost 2 bases and 1 base, in that order; junction bases with no gene match: 1. Germline V gene sequence: CDR1 MSHET, CDR2 SYDVDS. CDR3 in amino acids: CASSLGTGRQNTLYF. The sequenced part of the CDR3 DNA is TGTGCTAGCAGTTTAGGGACAGGGCGTCAAAAC. Full variable domain (outside the CDR3, taken from reference TRBV29 and TRBJ2-4): DMKVTQMPRYLIKRMGENVLLECGQDMSHETMYWYRQDPGLGLQLIYISYDVDSNSEGDIPKGYRVSRKKREHFSLILDSAKTNQTSVYFCASSLGTGRQNTLYFGAGTRLSVL.

This clone was found many times. Gene names are the mouse ones. The DNA ends 4 residues before the CDR3 does, and the rest of the CDR3 is filled in from the germline J gene. The V call is TRBV13-1, the J call TRBJ2-7; 7 bases are shared with TRBD2. The CDR3 loop spans 10 amino acids. Germline lookup yields CDR1 NSHNY and CDR2 SYGAGN. The CDR3 sequence: CAVGGYEQYF. CDR3 bases read: TGTGCGGTGGGGGGCTAT.

This clone is medium-sized (0.01 to 0.1%) within its sample. Gene names follow the mouse nomenclature. Read coverage stops 4 residues before the CDR3 terminus; the germline J gene supplies the remainder. The rearrangement links TRBV1 to TRBJ2-7; D might be TRBD1 (6 bases). Germline V gene lookup returns CDR1 NSQYPW and CDR2 LRSPGD (reference sequence). Trimming stripped 5 bases from V and 0 bases from J, with 14 bases between. The CDR3 covers 15 residues. The covered CDR3 bases are TGCACCTGCAGTTCCCCGGGACATTCCTCCTAT. It yields the protein CTCSSPGHSSY. The full CDR3 reads CTCSSPGHSSYEQYF.

This clone is medium-sized. Any gene name here is a mouse gene name. The DNA ends 4 residues before the CDR3 does, and the rest of the CDR3 is filled in from the germline J gene. The V call is TRBV17, the J call TRBJ2-2; D remains unclear. The CDR3 spans 15 residues. From germline, CDR1 is MNHDT and CDR2 YYDKIL. The V end was cut by 5 bases, the J end by 0 bases, with 10 bases between. The CDR3 sequence is CASSPGRTNTGQLYF. The covered CDR3 bases are TGTGCTAGCAGTCCCGGCAGGACAAACACCGGG.

This clone was recorded many times. Gene names are the mouse ones. The read stops 4 residues short of the end of the CDR3; the missing end is completed from the germline J gene. This chain joins TRBV1 and TRBJ2-7, with 10 bases that match TRBD1. This CDR3 comprises 14 residues. CDR1 and CDR2 (germline): NSQYPW, LRSPGD (reference sequence). CDR3 region: CTCSGRDRGHEQYF. The sequenced CDR3 bases are TGCACCTGCAGTGGCCGGGACAGGGGACAT.

Details on this clone: Germline and genes here are mouse. The sequenced fragment ends 4 residues before the CDR3 boundary, so the rest is inferred from the germline J gene. The V call is TRBV1, the J call TRBJ2-1; 10 bases line up with TRBD2. Germline V gene lookup returns CDR1 NSQYPW and CDR2 LRSPGD (reference sequence). Losses at the gene ends were 4 bases for V and 3 bases for J; bases not matched to a gene: 3. The CDR3 length is 15 residues. The covered CDR3 bases are TGCACCTGCAGTGGGACTGGGGGTATCTATGCT. Translated, it gives CTCSGTGGIYA. The whole CDR3 protein reads CTCSGTGGIYAEQFF.

This clone occurred many times. Germline and genes here are mouse. Sequencing ends 3 residues short of the CDR3 end; the germline J gene provides the rest. The chain combines TRBV1 with TRBJ1-6; TRBD1 matches 8 bases. TRBJ1-6 is an ORF; its function is uncertain. V shed 3 bases, J shed 3 bases, and the junction held 1 base outside the gene matches. Per germline, CDR1 NSQYPW and CDR2 LRSPGD (reference sequence). The CDR3 runs to 15 residues. CDR3 protein: CTCSATGGYNSPLYF. The sequenced CDR3 bases are TGCACCTGCAGTGCCACAGGGGGCTATAATTCGCCC.

On this clone itself: The germline and genes are mouse ones. The read terminates 4 residues ahead of where the CDR3 ends, so the germline J gene completes it. V and J are TRBV31 and TRBJ2-1, with 8 bases that match TRBD2. CDR3 length: 15 residues. Germline values: CDR1 GKSSPN, CDR2 SITVG. Losses at the gene ends were 3 bases for V and 1 base for J; bases not matched to a gene: 5. CDR3 bases read: TGTGCCTGGAGGAAGGGACTGGAGAACTATGCT. Translation gives CAWRKGLENYA. In full, the CDR3 reads CAWRKGLENYAEQFF.

Relative to its sample, this clone is medium-sized. Mouse germline and gene names are used. The CDR3 extends 4 residues past the end of the read, so its final part is completed from the germline J gene. The chain joins TRBV19 to TRBJ2-7; no clear D gene. Germline values: CDR1 FNHDT, CDR2 SITEND (reference sequence). The CDR3 has 11 residues. The covered CDR3 bases are TGTGCCAGCAGTCCCAGGTAT. Its protein is CASSPRY. The CDR3, in full, reads CASSPRYEQYF.

This clone has just a few counts. The gene names here belong to mouse. Read data end 4 residues before the CDR3 end; the end is taken from the germline J gene. The genes are TRBV1 and TRBJ2-4, with 11 bases lining up with TRBD2. V lost 0 bases and J lost 0; bases outside the gene matches: 5. This CDR3 has 18 residues. CDR1 and CDR2 (germline): NSQYPW, LRSPGD (reference sequence). The covered CDR3 bases are TGCACCTGCAGTGCAGATCCGACTGGGGGGGGGAGTCAAAAC. Encoded protein: CTCSADPTGGGSQN. In full, the CDR3 is CTCSADPTGGGSQNTLYF. Drawing the rest from reference TRBV1 and TRBJ2-4, the complete variable domain is VTLLEQNPRWRLVPRGQAVNLRCILKNSQYPWMSWYQQDLQKQLQWLFTLRSPGDKEVKSLPGADYLATRVTDTELRLQVANMSQGRTLYCTCSADPTGGGSQNTLYFGAGTRLSVL.

There are many counts of this clone. Gene and germline names: mouse. Coverage ceases 4 residues before the CDR3 finishes, and the germline J gene fills in the end. The chain carries TRBV5 and TRBJ2-5, with 9 bases that match TRBD1. Looked up from germline, CDR1 is LGHNA and CDR2 is YNLKQL (reference sequence). This CDR3 is 15 amino acids long. CDR3 bases read: TGTGCCAGCAGCCAGTCCGGGACAGGGAAAGAC. It translates to CASSQSGTGKD. The whole CDR3 reads CASSQSGTGKDTQYF.

This clone was counted many times. Genes and germline come from the mouse. The read terminates 4 residues before the CDR3 end, so the remaining end is supplied by the germline J gene. V is TRBV5 and J is TRBJ2-5; 8 bases are shared with TRBD1. Per germline, CDR1 LGHNA and CDR2 YNLKQL (reference sequence). The CDR3 extends over 14 amino acids. The covered CDR3 bases are TGTGCCAGCAGCCAAGAGGACAGGGAAGAC. Its translation is CASSQEDRED. The CDR3 in full is CASSQEDREDTQYF.

This clone has ten or more counts. The germline and genes are mouse ones. The CDR3 bases that were read are TGTGCCTGGAGTCAGACAAAAGAC. It yields the protein CAWSQTKD. The full CDR3 sequence reads CAWSQTKDTQYF. The J gene is TRBJ2-5, the V gene TRBV31; D is unclear. From the germline J gene comes the end of the CDR3, since the read stops 4 residues before it. This CDR3 region has 12 residues. CDR1 and CDR2 from the germline V gene are GKSSPN and SITVG.

In its sample, this clone ranks as medium-sized. Gene names follow the mouse nomenclature. Sequencing ends 4 residues short of the CDR3 end; the germline J gene provides the rest. This rearrangement joins TRBV1 to TRBJ2-5; TRBD1 aligns across 9 bases. This CDR3 has 15 residues. Germline-derived CDR1 and CDR2 are NSQYPW and LRSPGD (reference sequence). CDR3 DNA (partial): TGCACCTGCAGTGCTGGGGACAGGGTCGAAGAC. It codes for CTCSAGDRVED. The complete CDR3 sequence is CTCSAGDRVEDTQYF. Filled out from reference TRBV1 and TRBJ2-5, the complete variable domain reads VTLLEQNPRWRLVPRGQAVNLRCILKNSQYPWMSWYQQDLQKQLQWLFTLRSPGDKEVKSLPGADYLATRVTDTELRLQVANMSQGRTLYCTCSAGDRVEDTQYFGPGTRLLVL.

As for this clone: Gene names follow the mouse nomenclature. The sequenced fragment ends 4 residues before the CDR3 boundary, so the rest is inferred from the germline J gene. The V call is TRBV16, the J call TRBJ2-1; the match to TRBD2 covers 7 bases. Looked up from germline, CDR1 is SGHSA and CDR2 is FRNQAP. CDR3 length: 16 amino acids. The ends lost 0 bases at V and 0 bases at J; junction bases unmatched: 2. Incomplete CDR3 DNA: TGTGCAAGCAGCTTAGACTGGGGGATTAACTATGCT. This gives the protein CASSLDWGINYA. The entire CDR3 reads CASSLDWGINYAEQFF.

This clone was counted many times. Gene and germline names: mouse. Sequencing ends 4 residues short of the CDR3 end; the germline J gene provides the rest. The chain recombines TRBV5 with TRBJ2-1, with D perhaps TRBD2 (5 bases). CDR3 length equals 14 residues. Germline V gene sequence: CDR1 LGHNA, CDR2 YNLKQL (reference sequence). The ends were cut back, 6 bases at V and 5 bases at J, with 14 bases in the middle. The CDR3 protein is CASSRLLGDAEQFF. The part of the CDR3 DNA that was read is TGTGCCAGCAGTCGGTTACTTGGGGATGCT.

There are many counts of this clone. Gene labels here are mouse ones. The read finishes 4 residues shy of the CDR3 end, and the germline J gene is used to complete it. The chain carries TRBV1 and TRBJ2-3; TRBD2 agrees at 7 bases. CDR1 and CDR2 (germline): NSQYPW, LRSPGD (reference sequence). This CDR3 has 16 amino acids. With 0 bases clipped from V and 2 bases from J, the junction kept 5 bases outside the gene matches. The CDR3 DNA, read in part, is TGCACCTGCAGTGCAGATACTGGGGCTTTTGCAGAA. It specifies CTCSADTGAFAE. The full CDR3 is CTCSADTGAFAETLYF.